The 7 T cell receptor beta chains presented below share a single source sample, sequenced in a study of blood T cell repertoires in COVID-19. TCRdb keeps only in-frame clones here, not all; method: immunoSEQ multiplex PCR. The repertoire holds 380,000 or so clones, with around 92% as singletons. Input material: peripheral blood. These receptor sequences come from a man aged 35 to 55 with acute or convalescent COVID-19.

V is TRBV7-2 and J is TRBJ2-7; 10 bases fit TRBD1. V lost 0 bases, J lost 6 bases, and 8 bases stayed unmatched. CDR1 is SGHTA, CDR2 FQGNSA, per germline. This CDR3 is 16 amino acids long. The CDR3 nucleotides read TGTGCCAGCAGCTTAGCTCCGTGGACAGGGGGAGTCGAGCAGTACTTC. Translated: CASSLAPWTGGVEQYF.

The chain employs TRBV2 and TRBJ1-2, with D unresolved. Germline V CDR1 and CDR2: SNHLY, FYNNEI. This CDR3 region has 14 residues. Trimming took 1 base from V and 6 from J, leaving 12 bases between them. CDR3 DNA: TGTGCCAGCAGTGAAGATCGAGGGAAGCATGGCTACACCTTC. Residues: CASSEDRGKHGYTF.

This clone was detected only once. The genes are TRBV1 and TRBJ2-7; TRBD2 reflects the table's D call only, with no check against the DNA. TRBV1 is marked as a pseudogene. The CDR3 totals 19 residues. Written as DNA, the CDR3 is TGCACCAGCAGCCAAGCGTTGGCGAGCGGGGGGGCAGATTGGTTCGAGCAGTACTTC. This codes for CTSSQALASGGADWFEQYF.

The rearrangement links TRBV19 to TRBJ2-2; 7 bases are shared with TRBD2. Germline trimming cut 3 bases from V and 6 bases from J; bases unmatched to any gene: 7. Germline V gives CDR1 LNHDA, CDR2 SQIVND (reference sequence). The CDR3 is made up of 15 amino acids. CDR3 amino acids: CASSIPGLNAGELFF. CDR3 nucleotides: TGTGCCAGTAGTATCCCGGGACTAAATGCCGGGGAGCTGTTTTTT.

As DNA, the CDR3 is TGTGCCAGCAGCCCCCCGGCGGGGAGTGACTATGGCTACACCTTC. Encoded protein: CASSPPAGSDYGYTF. The chain uses TRBV7-9 and TRBJ1-2; D gene uncertain. This CDR3 is 15 amino acids long. Trimming left V 5 bases short and J 3 bases short, with 16 bases between. CDR1 and CDR2 (germline): SEHNR, FQNEAQ (reference sequence).

In DNA form, the CDR3 reads TGTGCCAGCAGCTACCCCGAGAAGTATGGCTACACCTTC. It translates to CASSYPEKYGYTF. This chain connects TRBV11-2 to TRBJ1-2; D not certain. Germline assignment: CDR1 SGHAT and CDR2 FQNNGV. The CDR3 runs 13 residues. The V and J ends lost 4 bases and 5 bases respectively, with 11 bases between them.

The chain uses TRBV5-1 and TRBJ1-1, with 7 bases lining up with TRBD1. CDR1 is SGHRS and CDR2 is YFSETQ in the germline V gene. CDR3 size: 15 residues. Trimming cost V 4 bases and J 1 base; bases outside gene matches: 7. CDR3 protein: CASSAGTVKNTEAFF. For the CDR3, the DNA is TGCGCCAGCAGCGCCGGGACAGTTAAGAACACTGAAGCTTTCTTT.